This record covers a single T cell receptor (beta chain). This clonotype was counted between two and nine times. It has no known antigen specificity. Nothing much larger sits one base from this clone, and base qualities are not available. This specimen comes from a study of blood T cells in healthy people across ages (dated by TCRdb to the mid-2010s). Broadly, across the study: Template switching captured roughly one uniquely barcoded TCR beta cDNA molecule per two T cells in model experiments. Age-related changes in TCR beta repertoire diversity were measured in the study by deep sequencing normalized with unique cDNA molecular identifiers. The donors were split into four age groups: young (average about 15 years), middle-aged (over 35), aged (around 67) and long-lived (roughly 88). The study analyzed two additional independent replicas of 1 million unique cDNA reads from the same blood draw for two donors, one aged 18 to 29 and one aged 80 or older. Summary of the overall study and its limitations: The CMV infection status of donors was not known, potentially confounding age-related changes in expanded clonotypes. A strong correlation was found between observed TCR beta diversity and the percentage of naive T cells measured by flow cytometry. Because profiling used bulk unsorted PBMCs, naive and antigen-experienced compartments could not be compared conclusively. As age increased, observed TCR beta diversity per million T cells dropped in a roughly linear way, and a significant reduction was already evident by age 40. Estimates of total diversity from one million sequenced T cells were regarded as lower bounds and underestimates. Compared with the aged group, the long-lived group had more naive CD4+ T cells, fewer expanded clones and increased TCR diversity, suggesting age selection.

Donors were 40 or so systemically healthy Caucasian individuals from Russia aged roughly 6 to 90 years. Each donor gave approximately 9.4 milliliters of peripheral blood, drawn into EDTA-treated Vacutainer tubes. Ficoll-Paque density-gradient centrifugation was used to isolate PBMCs, with at least 6.5 million per sample. Total RNA, at least 5 micrograms per sample, was extracted from PBMCs with Trizol reagent. For every donor, flow cytometry on a PBMC aliquot measured the percentage of naive CD45RAhigh/CD27high T cells. To prepare the library, 5' RACE was applied. These reads were obtained on an Illumina HiSeq 2500. The second PCR ran for roughly 6 to 11 cycles and used a J-beta primer mix along with a sample-barcoded 5' primer. A unique molecular identifier was introduced onto each TCR beta cDNA molecule by a template-switch 5' adaptor carrying 12 random nucleotides. Each sample yielded at least 3 million CDR3-containing paired-end reads. First-strand cDNA was synthesized from all RNA with the Mint cDNA synthesis kit, primed by a TRBC-specific oligonucleotide. Following uracil-DNA glycosylase treatment, all cDNA underwent a first 18-cycle PCR with the universal primers M1SS and BC2_uni_R. Regarding the original processing steps: Normalization of each sample was performed by random selection of 1 million high-quality reads, each carrying a distinct molecular identifier. Reads sharing molecular identifiers were discarded rather than binned into consensus sequences. CDR3 identification, clonotype clustering and error correction used MiTCR with a Q25 quality threshold and the strictest error-elimination algorithm. A nonparametric unseen species model with Euler transformation was used to estimate lower-bound total TCR beta diversity. TCRdb ran its own pipeline on the public reads, namely fastp trimming at Q25 and MiXCR clone calling, and kept in-frame beta chains. Each CDR3 protein appears once, grouped with its most common genes and DNA. The V and J calls here are based on TCRdb, not the publication. The sample records about 800,000 distinct CDR3 sequences, approximately 25% of which are singletons. The ten largest account for under 4% of the sample.

Sequences DFQATT (CDR1) and SNEGSKA (CDR2) are obtained from the germline V gene (reference sequence). From the cysteine up to the phenylalanine, the CDR3 has a length of 15 residues. The kept DNA is CDR3 alone, 45 bases in frame from the first base. Trimming costs V 5 bases and J 0 bases, and their ends lie 17 bases apart. These sequences were also reported in another study, on T cells of mothers and their children. Taken from the second paper: The donors were nine systemically healthy Caucasian individuals, made up of three mothers and their six children. cDNA synthesis used all of the extracted RNA, with approximately 1.6 ug of RNA in each 15 ul reaction. In the second PCR, the M1S primer introduced both the sample barcodes and 2-4 random nucleotides. Over 8 million TCR beta CDR3 reads were obtained for each mother, and millions of reads were obtained for each child. In both related and unrelated pairs, thymic selection shapes the output of TCR recombination in a similar way, with inherited differences having only a minor effect. Normalized repertoire overlap was always found to be slightly, but never significantly, higher in related mother-child pairs than in unrelated mother-child pairs. With a sensitivity of about 100 clones per million clonotypes, no persistent microchimeric T cell clones were detected. Deep NGS was used in the study to compare the TCR beta repertoires of mothers and children and to look for features that separate related mother-child pairs from unrelated individuals. Mothers averaged 40 +/- 4 years of age and children averaged about 10 +/- 4 years. After adapters were ligated using NEBNext reagents, the libraries underwent 100+100 nt paired-end sequencing on an Illumina HiSeq 2000. To prevent cross-contamination, the mother and child libraries were prepared a month apart and were sequenced in separate runs. For each donor, between roughly 500,000 and 2,100,000 distinct TCR beta clonotypes were identified. Naive TCR beta clonotypes were estimated from low-frequency clonotypes matched to each donor's FACS-determined naive share, without sorting.

The source material was blood. This receptor was obtained from a boy aged 10-17 years in good health. The chain is encoded by TRBV20-1 joined to TRBJ2-7; the D gene may be TRBD1 or TRBD2, since each aligns over 5 bases. The CDR3 reads CSAYSGASFSYEQYF. Read as DNA, the sequence is TGCAGTGCTTACTCCGGGGCTAGCTTCTCCTACGAGCAGTACTTC.